This TCR beta chain is from a study of spatial heterogeneity in lung cancer. Notes on the study in general: Higher tumor mutation counts went along with higher counts of expanded intratumoral alpha and beta TCRs.

Trimming left V 5 bases short and J 5 bases short, with 12 bases between. The CDR3 loop spans 13 amino acids. The germline gives CDR1 SEHNR, CDR2 FQNEAQ (reference sequence). Time point here: sample taken at primary tumor resection. Donors were over 70 untreated early-stage non-small cell lung cancer patients. In each case, whole RNA from tumor, nontumor lung or frozen PBMC was sequenced unsorted. By sample fraction, this clonotype is medium-sized. The antigen remains undetermined. TCRdb recomputed calls from the 5' RACE reads with MiXCR, one row per CDR3 protein. The sample yields 9,000 or so distinct CDR3 sequences, 4.5% seen once.

The TCR was taken from a female donor with early-stage non-small cell lung cancer. Sample: lung tumor tissue, taken at surgery. V is TRBV7-9 and J is TRBJ2-5; D not certain. DNA for the CDR3: TGTGCCAGCAGCGCCCGCGGATCGGAGACCCAGTACTTC. It specifies CASSARGSETQYF.